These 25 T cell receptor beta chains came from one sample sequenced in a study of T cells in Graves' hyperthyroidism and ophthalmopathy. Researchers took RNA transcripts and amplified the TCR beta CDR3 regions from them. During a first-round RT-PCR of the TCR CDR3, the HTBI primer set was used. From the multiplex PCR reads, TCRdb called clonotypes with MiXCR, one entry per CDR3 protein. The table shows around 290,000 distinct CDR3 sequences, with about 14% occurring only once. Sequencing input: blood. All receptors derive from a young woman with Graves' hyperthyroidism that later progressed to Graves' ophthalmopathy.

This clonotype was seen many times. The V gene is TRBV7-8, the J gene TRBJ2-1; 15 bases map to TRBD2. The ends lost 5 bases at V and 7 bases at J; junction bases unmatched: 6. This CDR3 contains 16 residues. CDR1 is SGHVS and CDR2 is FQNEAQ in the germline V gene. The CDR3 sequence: CASSGLAGGPENEQFF. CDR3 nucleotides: TGTGCCAGCAGCGGACTAGCGGGAGGGCCAGAAAATGAGCAGTTCTTC.

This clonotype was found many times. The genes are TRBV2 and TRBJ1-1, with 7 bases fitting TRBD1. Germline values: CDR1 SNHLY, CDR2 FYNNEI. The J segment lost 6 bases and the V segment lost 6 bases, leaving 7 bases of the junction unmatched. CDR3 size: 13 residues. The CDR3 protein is CASRGDRVAEAFF. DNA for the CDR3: TGTGCCAGCAGGGGAGACAGGGTTGCTGAAGCTTTCTTT.

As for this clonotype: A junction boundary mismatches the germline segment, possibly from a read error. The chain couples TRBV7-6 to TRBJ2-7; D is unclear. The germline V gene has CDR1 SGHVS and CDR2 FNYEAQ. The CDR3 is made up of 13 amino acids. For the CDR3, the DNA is TGTGCCAGCAGCTTAGCACAGTCCTACGGGCAGTACTTC. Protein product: CASSLAQSYGQYF.

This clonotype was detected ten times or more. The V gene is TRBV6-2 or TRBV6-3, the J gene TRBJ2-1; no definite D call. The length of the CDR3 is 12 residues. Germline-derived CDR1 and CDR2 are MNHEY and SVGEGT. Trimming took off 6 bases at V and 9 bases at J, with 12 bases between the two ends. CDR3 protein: CASSRELAEQFF. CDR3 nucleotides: TGTGCCAGCAGCCGCGAGTTGGCTGAGCAGTTCTTC.

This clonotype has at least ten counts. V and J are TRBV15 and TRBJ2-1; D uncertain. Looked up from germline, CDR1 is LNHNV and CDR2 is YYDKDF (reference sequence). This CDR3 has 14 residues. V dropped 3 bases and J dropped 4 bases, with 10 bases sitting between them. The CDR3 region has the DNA TGTGCCACCAGCAGTACGTACCTTTACAATGAGCAGTTCTTC. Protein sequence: CATSSTYLYNEQFF.

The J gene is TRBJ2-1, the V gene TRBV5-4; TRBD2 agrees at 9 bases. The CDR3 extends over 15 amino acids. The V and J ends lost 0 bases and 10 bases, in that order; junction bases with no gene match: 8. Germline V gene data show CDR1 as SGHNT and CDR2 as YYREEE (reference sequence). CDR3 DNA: TGTGCCAGCAGCTTGGAGGCGGGAGGGCTAGGAGAGCAGTTCTTC. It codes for CASSLEAGGLGEQFF.

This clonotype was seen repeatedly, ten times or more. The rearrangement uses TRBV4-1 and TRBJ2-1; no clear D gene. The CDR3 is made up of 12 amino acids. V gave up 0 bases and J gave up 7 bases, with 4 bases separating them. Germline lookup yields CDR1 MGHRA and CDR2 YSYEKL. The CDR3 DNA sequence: TGCGCCAGCAGCCAAGAGGGGAATGAGCAGTTCTTC. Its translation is CASSQEGNEQFF.

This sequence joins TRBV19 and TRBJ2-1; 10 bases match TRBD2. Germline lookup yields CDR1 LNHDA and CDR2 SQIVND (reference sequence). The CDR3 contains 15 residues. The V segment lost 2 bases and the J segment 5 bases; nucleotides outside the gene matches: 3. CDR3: CASSIIAGGHNEQFF. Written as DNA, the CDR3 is TGTGCCAGTAGTATAATAGCGGGAGGCCACAATGAGCAGTTCTTC. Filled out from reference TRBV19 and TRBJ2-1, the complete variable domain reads DGGITQSPKYLFRKEGQNVTLSCEQNLNHDAMYWYRQDPGQGLRLIYYSQIVNDFQKGDIAEGYSVSREKKESFPLTVTSAQKNPTAFYLCASSIIAGGHNEQFFGPGTRLTVL.

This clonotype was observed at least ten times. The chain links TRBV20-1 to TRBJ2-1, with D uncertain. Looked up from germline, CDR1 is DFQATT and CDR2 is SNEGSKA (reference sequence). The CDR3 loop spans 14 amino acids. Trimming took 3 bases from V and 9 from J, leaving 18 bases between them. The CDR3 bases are TGCAGTGCTAGGGCTCCCGCCTCCCGGAGTGAGCAGTTCTTC. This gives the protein CSARAPASRSEQFF.

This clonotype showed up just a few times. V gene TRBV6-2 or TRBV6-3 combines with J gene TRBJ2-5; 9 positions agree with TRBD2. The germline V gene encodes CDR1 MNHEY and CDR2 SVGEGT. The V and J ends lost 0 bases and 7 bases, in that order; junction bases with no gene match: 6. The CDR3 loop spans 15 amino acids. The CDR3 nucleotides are TGTGCCAGCAGTTACTCGACTAGCGGTCCCTGGACCCAGTACTTC. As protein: CASSYSTSGPWTQYF.

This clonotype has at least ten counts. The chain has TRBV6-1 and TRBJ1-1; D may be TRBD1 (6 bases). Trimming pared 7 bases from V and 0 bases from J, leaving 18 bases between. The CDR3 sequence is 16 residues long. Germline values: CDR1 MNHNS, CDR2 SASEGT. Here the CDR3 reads CASTFQQGIMNTEAFF. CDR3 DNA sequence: TGTGCCAGCACCTTCCAACAGGGTATCATGAACACTGAAGCTTTCTTT.

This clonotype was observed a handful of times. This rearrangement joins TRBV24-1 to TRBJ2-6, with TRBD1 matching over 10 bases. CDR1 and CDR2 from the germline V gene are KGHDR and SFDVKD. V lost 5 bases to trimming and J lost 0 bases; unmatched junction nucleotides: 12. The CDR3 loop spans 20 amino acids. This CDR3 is CATSVCTGTGAFSGANVLTF. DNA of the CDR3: TGTGCCACCAGTGTCTGCACCGGGACAGGGGCTTTCTCTGGGGCCAACGTCCTGACTTTC.

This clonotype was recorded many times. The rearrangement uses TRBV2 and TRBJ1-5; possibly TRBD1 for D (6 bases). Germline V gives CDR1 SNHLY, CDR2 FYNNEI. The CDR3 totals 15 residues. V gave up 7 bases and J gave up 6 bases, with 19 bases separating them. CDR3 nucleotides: TGTGCCAGCACCTCCACCGGGGGGGGCGCTCAGCCCCAGCATTTT. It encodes CASTSTGGGAQPQHF.

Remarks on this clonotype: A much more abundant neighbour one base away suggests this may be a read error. This CDR3 reads CASSEQGGSTEAFF. The CDR3 bases are TGTGCCAGCAGTGAACAGGGGGGGAGCACTGAAGCTTTCTTT. The chain is built from TRBV6-1 and TRBJ1-1, with 7 bases lining up with TRBD1. The V gene end was trimmed by 2 bases and the J gene end by 4 bases; junction bases not matched to a gene: 4. The CDR3 contains 14 residues. Germline V gene lookup returns CDR1 MNHNS and CDR2 SASEGT.

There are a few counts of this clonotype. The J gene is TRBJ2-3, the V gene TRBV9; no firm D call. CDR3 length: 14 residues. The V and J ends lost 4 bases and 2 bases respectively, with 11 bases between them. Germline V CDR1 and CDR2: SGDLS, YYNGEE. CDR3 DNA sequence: TGTGCCAGCAGCCGCCTCGATTTCACAGATACGCAGTATTTT. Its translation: CASSRLDFTDTQYF.

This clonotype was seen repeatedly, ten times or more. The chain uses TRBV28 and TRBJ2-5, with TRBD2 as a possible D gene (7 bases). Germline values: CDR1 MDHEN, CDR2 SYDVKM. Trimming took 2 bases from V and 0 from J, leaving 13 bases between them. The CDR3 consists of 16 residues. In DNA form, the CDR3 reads TGTGCCAGCAGTTTAATCGGGGGGCTTTACCAAGAGACCCAGTACTTC. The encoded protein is CASSLIGGLYQETQYF.

The CDR3 DNA follows: TGTGCCAGCAGTTGGGGGACAGACTATGGCTACACCTTC. This translates into CASSWGTDYGYTF. The rearrangement links TRBV6-1 to TRBJ1-2; 7 bases fit TRBD1. The CDR3 runs 13 residues. Germline V lookup: CDR1 MNHNS, CDR2 SASEGT. The trim removed 5 bases at V and 3 bases at J, leaving 3 bases unmatched.

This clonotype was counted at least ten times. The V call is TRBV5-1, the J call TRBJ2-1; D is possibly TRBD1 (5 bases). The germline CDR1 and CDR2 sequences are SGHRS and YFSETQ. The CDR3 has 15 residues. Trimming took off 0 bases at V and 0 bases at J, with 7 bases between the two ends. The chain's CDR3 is CASSLGDSSYNEQFF. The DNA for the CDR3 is TGCGCCAGCAGCTTGGGAGACAGCTCCTACAATGAGCAGTTCTTC.

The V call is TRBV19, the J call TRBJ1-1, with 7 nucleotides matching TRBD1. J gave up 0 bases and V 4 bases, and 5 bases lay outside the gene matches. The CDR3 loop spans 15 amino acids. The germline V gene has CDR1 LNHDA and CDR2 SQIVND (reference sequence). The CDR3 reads CASSRGQALNTEAFF. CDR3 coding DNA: TGTGCCAGTAGTAGAGGACAGGCCTTGAACACTGAAGCTTTCTTT.

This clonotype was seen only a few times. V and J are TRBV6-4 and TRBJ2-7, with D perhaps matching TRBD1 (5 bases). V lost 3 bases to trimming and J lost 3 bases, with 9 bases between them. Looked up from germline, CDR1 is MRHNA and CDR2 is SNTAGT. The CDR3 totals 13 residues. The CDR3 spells CASSEGPYYEQYF. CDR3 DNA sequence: TGTGCCAGCAGTGAGGGGCCGTACTACGAGCAGTACTTC.

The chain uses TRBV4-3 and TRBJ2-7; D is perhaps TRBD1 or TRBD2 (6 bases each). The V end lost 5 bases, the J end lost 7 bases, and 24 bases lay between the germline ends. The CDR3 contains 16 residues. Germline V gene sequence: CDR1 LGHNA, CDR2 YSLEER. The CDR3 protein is CASSSWEARGHGEQYF. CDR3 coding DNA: TGCGCCAGCAGCTCCTGGGAGGCCCGGGGGCATGGTGAGCAGTACTTC.

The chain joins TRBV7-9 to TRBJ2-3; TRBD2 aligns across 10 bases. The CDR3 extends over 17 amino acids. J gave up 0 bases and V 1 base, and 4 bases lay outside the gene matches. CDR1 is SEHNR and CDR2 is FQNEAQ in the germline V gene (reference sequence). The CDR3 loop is CASSLGSGRVSTDTQYF. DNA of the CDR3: TGTGCCAGCAGCTTAGGAAGCGGGAGGGTAAGCACAGATACGCAGTATTTT. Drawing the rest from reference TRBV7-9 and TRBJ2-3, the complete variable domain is DTGVSQNPRHKITKRGQNVTFRCDPISEHNRLYWYRQTLGQGPEFLTYFQNEAQLEKSRLLSDRFSAERPKGSFSTLEIQRTEQGDSAMYLCASSLGSGRVSTDTQYFGPGTRLTVL.

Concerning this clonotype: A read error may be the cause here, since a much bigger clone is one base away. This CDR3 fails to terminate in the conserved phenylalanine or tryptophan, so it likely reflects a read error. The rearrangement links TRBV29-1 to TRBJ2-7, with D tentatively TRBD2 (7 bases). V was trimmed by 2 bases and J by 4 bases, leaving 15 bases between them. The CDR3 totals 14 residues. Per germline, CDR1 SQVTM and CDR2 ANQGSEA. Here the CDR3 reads CSVEIGGDPYEQYI. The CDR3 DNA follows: TGCAGCGTTGAAATAGGGGGGGACCCGTACGAGCAGTACATC.

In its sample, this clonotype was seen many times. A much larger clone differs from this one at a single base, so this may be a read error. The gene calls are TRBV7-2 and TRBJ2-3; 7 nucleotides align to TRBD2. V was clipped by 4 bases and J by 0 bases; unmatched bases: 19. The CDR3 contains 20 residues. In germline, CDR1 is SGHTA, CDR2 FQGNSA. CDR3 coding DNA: TGTGCCAGCAGCTCCAGGACTAGTGACCGCCTTTCCTTTAGCACAGATACGCAGTATTTT. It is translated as CASSSRTSDRLSFSTDTQYF.

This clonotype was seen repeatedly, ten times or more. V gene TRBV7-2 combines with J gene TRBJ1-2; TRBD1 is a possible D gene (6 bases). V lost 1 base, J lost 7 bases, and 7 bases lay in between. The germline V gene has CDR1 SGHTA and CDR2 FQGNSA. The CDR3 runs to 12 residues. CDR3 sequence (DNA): TGTGCCAGCAGCTTAGAGGGGGTTGGCTACACCTTC. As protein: CASSLEGVGYTF.